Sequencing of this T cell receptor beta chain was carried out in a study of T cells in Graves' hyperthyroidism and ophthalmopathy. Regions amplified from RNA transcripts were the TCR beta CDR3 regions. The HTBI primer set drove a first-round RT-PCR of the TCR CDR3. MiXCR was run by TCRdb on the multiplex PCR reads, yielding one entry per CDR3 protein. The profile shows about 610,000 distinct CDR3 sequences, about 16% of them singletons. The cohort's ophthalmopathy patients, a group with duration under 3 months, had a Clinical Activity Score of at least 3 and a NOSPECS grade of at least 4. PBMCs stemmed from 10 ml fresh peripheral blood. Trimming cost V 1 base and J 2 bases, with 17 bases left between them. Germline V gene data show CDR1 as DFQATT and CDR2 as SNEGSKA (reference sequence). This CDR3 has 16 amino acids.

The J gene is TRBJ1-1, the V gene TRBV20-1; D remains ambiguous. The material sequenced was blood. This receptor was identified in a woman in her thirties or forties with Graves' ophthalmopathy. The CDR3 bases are TGCAGTGCTAGAGCCTGGGTTGGGGTGAGAAACACTGAAGCTTTCTTT. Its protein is CSARAWVGVRNTEAFF.